Reported below is one T cell receptor beta chain. No cognate antigen has been identified for it. There are no base qualities to consult, and no much larger clone falls within one base. Per the germline V gene, SGHAT is the CDR1 and FQNNGV is the CDR2. Counted from cysteine to phenylalanine, this CDR3 has 15 amino acids. Just the 45-base CDR3 DNA is kept, in frame starting at base 1. Cut back by 4 bases and 7 bases, the V and J ends lie 17 bases apart. A case-control design nested within a healthcare worker cohort in London, UK, was used, with weekly nasopharyngeal swab PCR tests and blood sampling performed. Healthcare workers were recruited during the week of the UK lockdown, between 23 and 31 March 2020, and followed weekly for up to roughly 15 weeks. The data stem from a study of early T cells in non-severe SARS-CoV-2 infection (dated by TCRdb to the early 2020s). A note on the overall study: Bulk RNA from unsorted whole blood was used for TCR sequencing, so alpha and beta chains could not be paired.

To prepare the library, 5' RACE was applied. Instrument on record: NextSeq 500. To correct for sequencing error and PCR bias, the TCR library protocol tagged individual cDNA molecules with unique molecular identifiers. Both TCR alpha and beta chains were sequenced, and tight co-correlation was observed between alpha and beta sequence abundances in each sample. From the authors' description of their analysis: V gene, J gene and CDR3 annotation of TCR sequences was performed with Decombinator V4. TCRs were defined as expanded if a significant change between any two time points was detected under a Poisson model with p below 0.0001. TCR abundances were normalised to the total number of TCRs sequenced per sample and expressed as counts per million. TRAV1-2 paired with TRAJ12, TRAJ20 or TRAJ33 defined MAIT TCRs, while TRAV10 paired with TRAJ18 defined iNKT TCRs. A search of VDJdb, accessed on 1 November 2021, was run for TCRs annotated to CMV, EBV and SARS-CoV-2, with TCRs annotated for multiple antigens excluded. The public reads were quality trimmed at Q25 with fastp and then assembled into clones with MiXCR by TCRdb, keeping productive beta chains. Under each unique CDR3 protein, matching rows form one entry showing the most common genes and DNA. The V and J calls were determined by TCRdb, not by the authors. Present in this sample are around 52,000 distinct CDR3 sequences, roughly 10% of which were seen just once. 10% of the sample is in the top ten clones.

On the study overall, not on this receptor specifically: VDJdb matching was skewed toward anti-spike CD8 responses, so virus-specific expansions were likely underestimated and private and CD4 specificities were missed.

Sequencing was done on a sample of whole blood. This sequence was found in an adult who was a healthcare worker with PCR-confirmed SARS-CoV-2 infection or an uninfected control (not recorded which). This sequence uses TRBV11-2 and TRBJ1-5, and TRBD1 may be the D gene, going by 5 matching bases. The CDR3 here reads CASSSPGTFDQPQHF. Here is the DNA: TGTGCCAGCAGCTCACCCGGGACTTTCGACCAGCCCCAGCATTTT.